The 10 T cell receptor beta chains listed next were all sequenced from one sample in a study of graft-versus-host responses after intestinal transplantation. The protocol was immunoSEQ multiplex PCR, while the TCRdb copy is restricted to in-frame clones and leaves out a portion. Among tens of thousands of clones listed, 90% to 95% were seen once. These receptors are not linked to any known antigen. The material sequenced was unstimulated CD8+ T cells sorted from spleen or lymph node cells, taken before intestinal transplant. These receptors came from a human donor who received an intestinal transplant.

The V and J genes are TRBV2 and TRBJ2-7; unclear D gene. Looked up from germline, CDR1 is SNHLY and CDR2 is FYNNEI. V was clipped by 4 bases and J by 5 bases, with 18 bases between them. The CDR3 runs to 15 residues. The CDR3: CASSGIEVGWDEQYF. The CDR3 DNA reads TGTGCCAGCAGTGGTATCGAAGTTGGCTGGGACGAGCAGTACTTC.

This clone was recorded once. The chain couples TRBV9 to TRBJ2-7; D gene unclear. The CDR3 runs 12 residues. Germline V gene sequence: CDR1 SGDLS, CDR2 YYNGEE. With 4 bases removed from V and 7 bases from J, the gap between germline ends came to 12 bases. DNA for the CDR3: TGTGCCAGCAGCCCCCCCGGCGGTGAGCAGTACTTC. Its protein product is CASSPPGGEQYF.

The chain combines TRBV6-5 with TRBJ1-5; weak D call: TRBD1 (5 bases). Germline loops: CDR1 MNHEY, CDR2 SVGAGI. The CDR3 is made up of 13 amino acids. V lost 5 bases and J lost 3, with 8 bases in between. The CDR3 loop is CASSAGPNQPQHF. The CDR3 DNA is TGTGCCAGCAGTGCGGGGCCCAATCAGCCCCAGCATTTT.

The genes are TRBV11-2 and TRBJ2-5, with D possibly TRBD1 on 5 matching bases. Germline values: CDR1 SGHAT, CDR2 FQNNGV. This CDR3 is built from 17 residues. V was pared by 5 bases and J by 5 bases, with 24 bases between. CDR3 loop: CASSPADTSPQRETQYF. CDR3 sequence (DNA): TGTGCCAGCAGCCCCGCGGACACAAGTCCCCAAAGGGAGACCCAGTACTTC.

The chain combines TRBV27 with TRBJ2-7, with a tentative D call TRBD1 (5 bases). Germline V lookup: CDR1 MNHEY, CDR2 SMNVEV (reference sequence). V dropped 4 bases and J dropped 0 bases, with 10 bases sitting between them. The CDR3 runs to 14 residues. DNA of the CDR3: TGTGCCAGCAGTTACCAGGGAAACTCCTACGAGCAGTACTTC. Protein sequence: CASSYQGNSYEQYF.

This clone occurred once. The chain carries TRBV7-9 and TRBJ2-7, with 12 positions matching TRBD2. Germline V gene lookup returns CDR1 SEHNR and CDR2 FQNEAQ (reference sequence). V was clipped by 4 bases and J by 3 bases; unmatched bases: 7. CDR3 length: 16 residues. In DNA, the CDR3 is TGTGCCAGCAGCTACCTAGGACTAGCGGGAATCTACGAGCAGTACTTC. Its protein is CASSYLGLAGIYEQYF.

The chain joins TRBV28 to TRBJ2-5; 9 bases are a match to TRBD2. TRBJ2-7 explains the end of the DNA better; the J call may be wrong. The CDR3 consists of 17 residues. CDR1 and CDR2 from the germline V gene are MDHEN and SYDVKM. The CDR3 DNA reads as TGTGCCAGCAGTTTATTTTATAAGACTAGCGGTTACTACGAGCAGTACTTC. Its protein product is CASSLFYKTSGYYEQYF.

The chain is built from TRBV7-9 and TRBJ2-1, with TRBD2 matching over 12 bases. This CDR3 has 16 residues. Germline V gives CDR1 SEHNR, CDR2 FQNEAQ (reference sequence). The ends lost 2 bases at V and 9 bases at J; junction bases unmatched: 8. CDR3 sequence reads: CASSLSPGLAGGEQFF. CDR3 DNA sequence: TGTGCCAGCAGCTTAAGTCCGGGACTAGCGGGCGGTGAGCAGTTCTTC.

J is TRBJ2-2 and V is TRBV7-9, with D tentatively TRBD2 (6 bases). The V and J ends lost 11 bases and 7 bases respectively, with 20 bases between them. Germline V gene lookup returns CDR1 SEHNR and CDR2 FQNEAQ (reference sequence). The CDR3 has 14 residues. Here the CDR3 DNA reads TGTGCCGGAAAGGGACTCCCTGAGAACGGGGAGCTGTTTTTT. Residues: CAGKGLPENGELFF.

The CDR3 coding sequence is TGTGCCAGCAGTGTTCTTTCCGGGACAGGGCAAGAGACCCAGTACTTC. It yields the protein CASSVLSGTGQETQYF. V gene TRBV6-1 combines with J gene TRBJ2-5; TRBD1 matches 9 bases. Looked up from germline, CDR1 is MNHNS and CDR2 is SASEGT. The CDR3 has 16 residues. Losses at the gene ends were 4 bases for V and 2 bases for J; bases not matched to a gene: 8.